Listed below are T cell receptor beta chains from one sample, sequenced in a study of control samples from healthy donors and cancer patients. The repertoire was sequenced with immunoSEQ multiplex PCR; TCRdb's copy has only in-frame clones and lacks some. The sample totals approximately 190,000 clones. Sequencing was done on a sample of blood. The source is a woman aged 25 to 45 in good health. Both conserved end residues are part of each CDR3. D genes are given only for firm matches.

j_call v_call d_call cdr3_nt cdr3_aa
TRBJ1-1 TRBV28 NA TGTGCCAGCAGTTTATGGTGCATAAGGGGCACTGAAGCTTTCTTT CASSLWCIRGTEAFF
TRBJ2-7 TRBV19 TRBD1 TGTGCCAGTAGTGGCGCCGGGACAGCCCGCGGATGGCAGTACTTC CASSGAGTARGWQYF
TRBJ1-1 TRBV28 NA TGTGCCAGCAGCCCCGAGCGAGAGGTGAACACTGAAGCTTTCTTT CASSPEREVNTEAFF
TRBJ1-2 TRBV7-2 NA TGTGCCAGCAGCTTTCGTGGGAAACAGGGCGATCGGGGCTACACCTTC CASSFRGKQGDRGYTF
TRBJ2-7 TRBV7-2 TRBD2 TGTGCCAGCAGCTTAGGGACTAGCCTTACCTACGAGCAGTACTTC CASSLGTSLTYEQYF
TRBJ2-7 TRBV7-2 NA TGTGCCAGCAGCCCCCGCTCTAGTGCCCACGAGCAGTACTTC CASSPRSSAHEQYF
TRBJ2-5 TRBV3-1/TRBV3-2 TRBD2 TGTGCCAGCAGCCCCTCCAAGCGGGGGGGCCTTGAATGGCAAGAGACCCAGTACTTC CASSPSKRGGLEWQETQYF
TRBJ1-5 TRBV21-1 NA TGTGCCAGCGGGGGGCAGGGGGCTAATCAGCCCCAGCATTTT CASGGQGANQPQHF
TRBJ1-5 TRBV28 TRBD1 TGTGCCAGCAGTTACGGGACAGCCGTTCGTATCCAGCCCCAGCATTTT CASSYGTAVRIQPQHF
TRBJ2-5 TRBV9 NA TGTGCCAGCAGCCCCCTCCCCGCAGGGGCGCAAGAGACCCAGTACTTC CASSPLPAGAQETQYF
TRBJ1-1 TRBV12-3/TRBV12-4 NA TGTGCCAGCAGTCCCCAGACAGAGAATAAAGCTTTCTTT CASSPQTENKAFF
TRBJ1-1 TRBV2 TRBD1 TGTGCCGGCTCGGGCAGGGGGGGCACTGAAGCTTTCTTT CAGSGRGGTEAFF
TRBJ1-1 TRBV6-5 NA TGTGCCAGCAGTTCGGCCGGACTTTCACGACATTCGCTTGCTTTCTTT CASSSAGLSRHSLAFF
TRBJ1-2 TRBV6-5 TRBD1 TGTGCCAGCAGTCGCGGACAGGGACAAACTTATGGCTACACCTTC CASSRGQGQTYGYTF
TRBJ2-1 TRBV7-8 NA TGTGCCAGCAGCTTAGCGTACGGGGGCCCCCCCAATGAGCAGTTCTTC CASSLAYGGPPNEQFF
TRBJ1-5 TRBV6-5 TRBD1 TGTGCCACCTGGACAGGCTATCAGCCCCAGCATTTT CATWTGYQPQHF
TRBJ1-1 TRBV6-5 NA TGTGCCAGCAGGGATAGGGCGCACCGCCAAGCTTTCTTT CASRDRAHRQAFF
TRBJ2-5 TRBV28 TRBD2 TGTGCCATCGGGACTAGCGGGGTCGAGACCCAGTACTTC CAIGTSGVETQYF
TRBJ1-2 TRBV5-1 NA TGCGCCAGCAGCTTTGGGGGCCACAACTATGGCTACACCTTC CASSFGGHNYGYTF
TRBJ1-1 TRBV7-6 TRBD1 TGTGCCAGCAGCTCGTCAGGGGGCTTGTTCACTGAAGCTTTCTTT CASSSSGGLFTEAFF
TRBJ2-2 TRBV19 TRBD2 TGTGCCAGTAGCCTTCCTAGCGGTGCCCCGAACACCGGGGAGCTGTTTTTT CASSLPSGAPNTGELFF
TRBJ2-1 TRBV19 NA TGTGCCAGTTCGAGGGCAACAGCGGGTTACAATGAGCAGTTCTTC CASSRATAGYNEQFF
TRBJ1-2 TRBV2 NA TGTGCCAGCAGTGAGGGAGTTGGCTACACCTTC CASSEGVGYTF
TRBJ1-5 TRBV28 TRBD1 TGTGCCAGCAGTTTAGGGCAGGGGGGAACGCCCCAGCATTTT CASSLGQGGTPQHF
TRBJ1-3 TRBV6-6 NA TGTGCCAGCAGTCGCGTGATCCTAAGCTCTGGAAACACCATATATTTT CASSRVILSSGNTIYF
TRBJ2-1 TRBV30 TRBD2 TGTGCCTGGAGTGTAGGCCTAGCGGTAGACAATGAGCAGTTCTTC CAWSVGLAVDNEQFF
TRBJ1-2 TRBV5-4 TRBD1 TGTGCCAGCAGCTTGGACAGGGGGAGTAGCTATGGCTACACCTTC CASSLDRGSSYGYTF
TRBJ1-5 TRBV5-4 NA TGTGCCAGCAGCTTGGGGGGGGGCCAGCCCCAGCATTTT CASSLGGGQPQHF
TRBJ2-7 TRBV5-1 TRBD2 TGCGCCAGCAGCTTGGAGTTGTCTAGCGGGGGCCCCTACGAGCAGTACTTC CASSLELSSGGPYEQYF
TRBJ1-1 TRBV7-3 NA TGTGCCAGCAGCTTAATCCGCCCTCGCTCGGACACTGAAGCTTTCTTT CASSLIRPRSDTEAFF
TRBJ1-1 TRBV11-2 TRBD1 TGTGCCAGCAGCACGAGACAGGGATACGATTATGGCACTGAAGCTTTCTTT CASSTRQGYDYGTEAFF
TRBJ2-1 TRBV20-1 NA TGCAGTAGCTTGACTGCCAGGGAGCAGTTCTTC CSSLTAREQFF
TRBJ1-4 TRBV18 NA TGTGCCAGCTCACCAGGGGCAGGGGACGAAAAACTGTTTTTT CASSPGAGDEKLFF
TRBJ1-6 TRBV28 NA TGTGCCAGCAGTTTCAATGGTTTGGGGCACTCACCCCTCCACTTT CASSFNGLGHSPLHF
TRBJ2-7 TRBV6-5 NA TGTGCCATCCATCCCAAGACGGGATCCTACGAGCAGTACTTC CAIHPKTGSYEQYF
TRBJ2-7 TRBV5-1 NA TGCGCCAGCAGCTCCGACAGCTACGAGCAGTACTTC CASSSDSYEQYF
TRBJ2-2 TRBV12-5 NA TGTGCTAGTGGTTTGGGCTCGACCGGGGAGCTGTTTTTT CASGLGSTGELFF
TRBJ1-6 TRBV6-4 NA TGTGCCAGCAGTGACTCTACAGGGATATTGAGGAATTCACCCCTCCACTTT CASSDSTGILRNSPLHF
TRBJ1-3 TRBV4-2 NA TGTGCCAGCAGCCAAGAAAGGTTACAGGGTATCTCTGGAAACACCATATATTTT CASSQERLQGISGNTIYF
TRBJ2-1 TRBV28 NA TGTGCCAGCTGGAGGAATGAGCAGTTCTTC CASWRNEQFF
TRBJ1-1 TRBV20-1 NA TGCAGTAGCAATGGAAACACTGAAGCTTTCTTT CSSNGNTEAFF